The 18 T cell receptor beta chains below come from one sample, sequenced in a study of T cell clonotyping in hematopoietic cell transplantation. Repertoires were generated with immunoSEQ multiplex PCR, while TCRdb's copy carries only in-frame clones and drops some. The profile shows approximately 10,000 clones, roughly half of them singletons. This specimen was peripheral blood mononuclear cells, taken 100 days after allogeneic stem cell transplant. The source of these receptors is a female patient aged 45 to 65 who had an allogeneic stem cell transplant from an unrelated donor, so the T cells may come from the graft donor. Some clones in this sample may be carry-over from other donors' samples.

The V gene is TRBV9, the J gene TRBJ2-1; perhaps TRBD2 as D (5 bases). V lost 0 bases and J 7 bases, leaving 8 bases between the germline ends. The CDR3 loop spans 13 amino acids. Germline V gene lookup returns CDR1 SGDLS and CDR2 YYNGEE. In DNA, the CDR3 is TGTGCCAGCAGCGTAGTGGGAGAGAATGAGCAGTTCTTC. Protein: CASSVVGENEQFF.

The V gene is TRBV30, the J gene TRBJ2-5, with 8 nucleotides matching TRBD1. CDR3 length equals 11 residues. Unmatched junction bases numbered 2, after V lost 6 bases and J lost 5 bases. CDR1 is GTSNPN and CDR2 is SVGIG in the germline V gene (reference sequence). The CDR3 region is CACQGAETQYF. The CDR3 region has the DNA TGTGCCTGCCAGGGGGCGGAGACCCAGTACTTC.

The chain recombines TRBV29-1 with TRBJ2-3, with 9 positions matching TRBD2. This CDR3 contains 17 residues. Germline V lookup: CDR1 SQVTM, CDR2 ANQGSEA. V was pared by 0 bases and J by 2 bases, with 9 bases of the junction left unmatched. The CDR3: CSVEDLAGGQSTDTQYF. The CDR3 nucleotides read TGCAGCGTTGAAGATTTGGCGGGGGGGCAGTCCACAGATACGCAGTATTTT.

The chain couples TRBV2 to TRBJ2-1; 11 nucleotides match TRBD2. This CDR3 has 15 amino acids. V trimming: 6 bases; J trimming: 6 bases; junction bases outside the gene matches: 7. CDR1 is SNHLY, CDR2 FYNNEI, per germline. CDR3 in amino acids: CASSVSGGASNEQFF. DNA of the CDR3: TGTGCCAGCAGCGTTAGCGGGGGGGCCTCCAATGAGCAGTTCTTC.

The rearrangement uses TRBV30 and TRBJ2-7, with 7 nucleotides matching TRBD1. V was pared by 0 bases and J by 4 bases, with 3 bases of the junction left unmatched. The germline CDR1 and CDR2 sequences are GTSNPN and SVGIG (reference sequence). The length of the CDR3 is 13 residues. The CDR3 spells CAWSVQQGYEQYF. The CDR3 DNA follows: TGTGCCTGGAGTGTACAACAGGGGTACGAGCAGTACTTC.

This clone showed up just once. The chain joins TRBV28 to TRBJ2-7, with 8 bases that match TRBD2. This CDR3 region has 16 residues. V was clipped by 7 bases and J by 6 bases; unmatched bases: 17. Germline V gene lookup returns CDR1 MDHEN and CDR2 SYDVKM. The CDR3 nucleotides are TGTGCCAGCACCCCCGGGGGGGCCCCTCTTAGAGGCGAGCAGTACTTC. Translating gives CASTPGGAPLRGEQYF.

The chain joins TRBV6-5 to TRBJ2-5; D is unresolved. V dropped 5 bases and J dropped 1 base, with 2 bases sitting between them. The CDR3 contains 11 residues. Germline V lookup: CDR1 MNHEY, CDR2 SVGAGI. The CDR3 spells CASSRQETQYF. In nucleotides, the CDR3 is TGTGCCAGCAGTCGCCAAGAGACCCAGTACTTC.

The chain links TRBV30 to TRBJ1-4; the D gene is possibly TRBD1 (6 bases). With 4 bases removed from V and 3 bases from J, the gap between germline ends came to 9 bases. The V gene's germline CDR1 is GTSNPN and CDR2 SVGIG (reference sequence). The CDR3 loop spans 13 amino acids. The CDR3 here is CAWNGQSNEKLFF. In DNA form, the CDR3 reads TGTGCCTGGAACGGACAGTCTAATGAAAAACTGTTTTTT. The full variable domain, its missing parts supplied by reference TRBV30 and TRBJ1-4, is SQTIHQWPATLVQPVGSPLSLECTVEGTSNPNLYWYRQAAGRGLQLLFYSVGIGQISSEVPQNLSASRPQDRQFILSSKKLLLSDSGFYLCAWNGQSNEKLFFGSGTQLSVL.

The V and J genes are TRBV7-9 and TRBJ2-3, with unresolved D. CDR3 length: 10 amino acids. V was trimmed by 5 bases and J by 4 bases, leaving 1 base between them. Germline V gives CDR1 SEHNR, CDR2 FQNEAQ (reference sequence). CDR3 nucleotides: TGTGCCAGCAGCGCAGATACGCAGTATTTT. This translates into CASSADTQYF.

This clone was seen a single time. CDR3 sequence: CASSQGGDMQEKLFF. The DNA for the CDR3 is TGCGCCAGCAGCCAAGGGGGGGACATGCAGGAAAAACTGTTTTTT. This chain connects TRBV4-1 to TRBJ1-4, with D tentatively TRBD1 (6 bases). Germline V gene data show CDR1 as MGHRA and CDR2 as YSYEKL. The CDR3 extends over 15 amino acids. The ends were cut back, 1 base at V and 8 bases at J, with 14 bases in the middle.

This sequence joins TRBV30 and TRBJ1-2; 9 nucleotides match TRBD1. The CDR3 is made up of 14 amino acids. Germline V lookup: CDR1 GTSNPN, CDR2 SVGIG (reference sequence). V shed 2 bases and J 5 bases; nucleotides not matched to a gene: 6. In nucleotides, the CDR3 is TGTGCCTGGAGTCGTACAGGGGGCCGGTATGGCTACACCTTC. As protein: CAWSRTGGRYGYTF.

The CDR3 reads CASSSSAFVETQYF. The CDR3 DNA is TGTGCCAGCAGCTCAAGCGCTTTCGTTGAGACCCAGTACTTC. The rearrangement uses TRBV7-9 and TRBJ2-5; D call uncertain. CDR3 length equals 14 residues. The V and J ends lost 4 bases and 5 bases respectively, with 14 bases between them. The germline V gene encodes CDR1 SEHNR and CDR2 FQNEAQ (reference sequence).

The chain is built from TRBV25-1 and TRBJ2-2, with D uncertain. CDR1 is MGHDK and CDR2 is SYGVNS in the germline V gene. Trimming left V 11 bases short and J 0 bases short, with 13 bases between. This CDR3 has 14 residues. CDR3 nucleotides: TGTGCCGGCATAAGTGGCTCGAACACCGGGGAGCTGTTTTTT. Its protein product is CAGISGSNTGELFF.

The chain joins TRBV25-1 to TRBJ2-7; 8 bases are shared with TRBD1. This CDR3 is 14 amino acids long. Germline CDR1 reads MGHDK; CDR2 reads SYGVNS. V gave up 5 bases and J gave up 12 bases; unmatched junction bases: 15. The CDR3 here is CASSHRDRRINWYF. In nucleotides, the CDR3 is TGTGCCAGCAGTCACCGGGACAGGAGAATAAATTGGTACTTC.

V gene TRBV30 combines with J gene TRBJ1-2; no reliable D call. V was pared by 1 base and J by 1 base, with 13 bases between. The germline V gene has CDR1 GTSNPN and CDR2 SVGIG (reference sequence). CDR3 size: 15 residues. The chain's CDR3 is CAWSGVLQYNYGYTF. Written as DNA, the CDR3 is TGTGCCTGGAGTGGGGTCTTACAGTATAACTATGGCTACACCTTC.

The chain is built from TRBV30 and TRBJ1-5; the D is unclear. CDR1 is GTSNPN, CDR2 SVGIG, per germline (reference sequence). Trimming removed 2 bases from V and 1 base from J, with 3 bases in between. The CDR3 totals 12 residues. CDR3 nucleotide sequence: TGTGCCTGGAGTCTCAGCAATCAGCCCCAGCATTTT. This gives the protein CAWSLSNQPQHF. Filled out from reference TRBV30 and TRBJ1-5, the complete variable domain reads SQTIHQWPATLVQPVGSPLSLECTVEGTSNPNLYWYRQAAGRGLQLLFYSVGIGQISSEVPQNLSASRPQDRQFILSSKKLLLSDSGFYLCAWSLSNQPQHFGDGTRLSIL.

V is TRBV30 and J is TRBJ1-2; D is ambiguous. The CDR3 loop spans 13 amino acids. The V gene's germline CDR1 is GTSNPN and CDR2 SVGIG (reference sequence). Trimming took 0 bases from V and 2 from J, leaving 7 bases between them. The CDR3 bases are TGTGCCTGGAGTGTAGATGAGAACTATGGCTACACCTTC. It is translated as CAWSVDENYGYTF.

This clone was recorded only once. The chain links TRBV9 to TRBJ1-1; D might be TRBD1 (5 bases). Trimming pared 1 base from V and 5 bases from J, leaving 12 bases between. Germline CDR1 SGDLS, CDR2 YYNGEE. The CDR3 spans 14 residues. The CDR3 loop is CASSVNSGGTEAFF. CDR3 DNA: TGTGCCAGCAGCGTAAATTCCGGGGGTACTGAAGCTTTCTTT.